Below, 9 T cell receptor beta chains from the same sample are listed, as sequenced in a study of blood T cell repertoires in COVID-19. Using immunoSEQ multiplex PCR, the repertoire was profiled, and TCRdb retains in-frame clones only, with some absent. The table records some 160,000 clones, 80% to 90% of them present only once. Sequencing was performed on peripheral blood. These TCRs come from a woman older than 75 with acute or convalescent COVID-19.

V usage is TRBV6-2 or TRBV6-3 and J usage is TRBJ2-1; 16 nucleotides align to TRBD2. This CDR3 has 17 amino acids. V was pared by 4 bases and J by 5 bases, with 5 bases of the junction left unmatched. From germline, CDR1 is MNHEY and CDR2 SVGEGT. CDR3 amino acids: CASSLGLAGGGNNEQFF. CDR3 bases: TGTGCCAGCAGTTTGGGACTAGCGGGAGGGGGGAACAATGAGCAGTTCTTC.

The chain uses TRBV30 and TRBJ2-5; D perhaps matches TRBD2 (5 bases). The CDR3 sequence is 15 residues long. From germline, CDR1 is GTSNPN and CDR2 SVGIG (reference sequence). With 3 bases removed from V and 1 base from J, the gap between germline ends came to 15 bases. CDR3 in amino acids: CAWSRLSAFQETQYF. The CDR3 DNA follows: TGTGCCTGGAGCCGACTATCAGCATTCCAAGAGACCCAGTACTTC.

This chain uses TRBV7-9 with TRBJ1-1, with D perhaps matching TRBD1 (6 bases). Germline CDR1 reads SEHNR; CDR2 reads FQNEAQ (reference sequence). Trimming removed 1 base at V and 4 bases at J, with 13 bases between. The CDR3 extends over 15 amino acids. CDR3 in amino acids: CASSLGFGGRTEAFF. CDR3 nucleotide sequence: TGTGCCAGCAGCTTAGGATTCGGGGGGCGCACTGAAGCTTTCTTT.

The chain has TRBV19 and TRBJ1-1; 9 bases fit TRBD1. With V trimmed by 4 bases and J by 5 bases, 8 bases remained unmatched. CDR1 and CDR2 from the germline V gene are LNHDA and SQIVND (reference sequence). This CDR3 has 15 residues. CDR3 DNA sequence: TGTGCCAGTAGTAGACAGGGGGTAAGAGGAACTGAAGCTTTCTTT. Amino acids: CASSRQGVRGTEAFF.

This clone occurred once. DNA for the CDR3: TGTGCCAGCAGTTACTCTGCGGGGGGGACTAACTATGGCTACACCTTC. It specifies CASSYSAGGTNYGYTF. The chain is built from TRBV6-5 and TRBJ1-2, with D perhaps matching TRBD1 (5 bases). CDR3 size: 16 residues. Germline V lookup: CDR1 MNHEY, CDR2 SVGAGI. V lost 0 bases, J lost 0 bases, and 11 bases lay in between.

A few counts support this clone. The chain combines TRBV15 with TRBJ2-7; D uncertain. Germline V lookup: CDR1 LNHNV, CDR2 YYDKDF (reference sequence). V was shortened by 3 bases and J by 2 bases, with 8 bases between the two germline ends. The CDR3 loop spans 13 amino acids. CDR3 nucleotide sequence: TGTGCCACCAGCAGCCCCGAGGCCTACGAGCAGTACTTC. It specifies CATSSPEAYEQYF.

This chain uses TRBV3-1 (or the pseudogene TRBV3-2) with TRBJ2-3; 10 bases match TRBD2. CDR3 length equals 16 residues. V shed 4 bases, J shed 4 bases, and the junction held 8 bases outside the gene matches. Germline CDR1 and CDR2: LGHDT and YNNKEL (reference sequence). CDR3 nucleotides: TGTGCCAGCAGCCCGCTAGCGGGGGTTGGCTCAGATACGCAGTATTTT. Translated, it gives CASSPLAGVGSDTQYF.

The V gene is TRBV4-1, the J gene TRBJ1-1, with 7 bases identical to TRBD1. Germline CDR1 is MGHRA and CDR2 is YSYEKL. V shed 2 bases, J shed 2 bases, and the junction held 8 bases outside the gene matches. The CDR3 has 16 residues. DNA of the CDR3: TGCGCCAGCAGCCAACGAACCCAGGGGGTCAACACTGAAGCTTTCTTT. This sequence encodes CASSQRTQGVNTEAFF.

The chain uses TRBV21-1 and TRBJ2-7; the table calls TRBD2, which could not be checked here. TRBV21-1 represents a pseudogene. The CDR3 has 11 residues. The CDR3 nucleotides are TGTGCCAGCAGCATCTCGTACGAGCAGTACTTC. Translation gives CASSISYEQYF.